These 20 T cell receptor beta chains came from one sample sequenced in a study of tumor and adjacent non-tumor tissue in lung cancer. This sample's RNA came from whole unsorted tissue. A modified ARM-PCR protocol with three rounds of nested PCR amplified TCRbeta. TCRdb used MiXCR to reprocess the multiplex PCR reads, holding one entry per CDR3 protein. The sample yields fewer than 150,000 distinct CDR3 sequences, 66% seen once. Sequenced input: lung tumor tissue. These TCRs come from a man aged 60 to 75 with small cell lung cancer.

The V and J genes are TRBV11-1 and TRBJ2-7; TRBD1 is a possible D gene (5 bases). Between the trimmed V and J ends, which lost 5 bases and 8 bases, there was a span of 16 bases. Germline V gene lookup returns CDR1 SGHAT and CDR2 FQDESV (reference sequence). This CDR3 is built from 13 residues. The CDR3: CASSIGRANKQYV. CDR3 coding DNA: TGTGCCAGCAGCATAGGCAGGGCCAACAAGCAGTACGTC.

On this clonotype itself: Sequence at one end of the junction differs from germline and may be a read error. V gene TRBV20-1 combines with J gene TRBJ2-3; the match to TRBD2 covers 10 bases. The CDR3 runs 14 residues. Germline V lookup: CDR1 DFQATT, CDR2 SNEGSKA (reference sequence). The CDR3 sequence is CSARSSGSTDRQYF. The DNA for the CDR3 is TGCAGTGCACGTTCTAGCGGGAGCACAGATAGGCAGTATTTT.

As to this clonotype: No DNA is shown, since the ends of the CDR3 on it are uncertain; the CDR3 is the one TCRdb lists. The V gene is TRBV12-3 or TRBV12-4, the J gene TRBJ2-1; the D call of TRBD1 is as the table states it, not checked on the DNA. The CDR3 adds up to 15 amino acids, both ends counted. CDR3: CASSLAWGRGANWFF.

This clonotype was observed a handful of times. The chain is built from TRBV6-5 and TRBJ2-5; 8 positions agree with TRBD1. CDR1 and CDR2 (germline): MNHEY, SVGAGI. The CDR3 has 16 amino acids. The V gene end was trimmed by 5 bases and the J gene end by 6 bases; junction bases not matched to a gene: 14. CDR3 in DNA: TGTGCCAGCAGTCCCAGGACAGGGACCGCGCCAAAGACCCAGTACTTC. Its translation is CASSPRTGTAPKTQYF.

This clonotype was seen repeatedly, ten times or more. CDR3 protein: CASSLARGETQYF. The CDR3 nucleotides are TGCGCCAGCAGCTTGGCCAGGGGAGAGACCCAGTACTTC. The V gene is TRBV5-1, the J gene TRBJ2-5, with TRBD1 as a possible D gene (6 bases). With 0 bases removed from V and 4 bases from J, the gap between germline ends came to 7 bases. The CDR3 totals 13 residues. Germline CDR1 reads SGHRS; CDR2 reads YFSETQ. Looking up the rest from reference TRBV5-1 and TRBJ2-5 gives the full variable domain: KAGVTQTPRYLIKTRGQQVTLSCSPISGHRSVSWYQQTPGQGLQFLFEYFSETQRNKGNFPGRFSGRQFSNSRSEMNVSTLELGDSALYLCASSLARGETQYFGPGTRLLVL.

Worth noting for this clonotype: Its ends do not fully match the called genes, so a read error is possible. The CDR3 coding sequence is TGTGCCAGCACCCAATCCGACGGTAATAATGCACCCCTCCACTTT. Translating gives CASTQSDGNNAPLHF. The chain links TRBV7-9 to TRBJ1-6; D gene uncertain. The CDR3 is 15 residues long. Germline CDR1 reads SEHNR; CDR2 reads FQNEAQ (reference sequence). The full variable domain, rest sourced from reference TRBV7-9 and TRBJ1-6, is DTGVSQNPRHKITKRGQNVTFRCDPISEHNRLYWYRQTLGQGPEFLTYFQNEAQLEKSRLLSDRFSAERPKGSFSTLEIQRTEQGDSAMYLCASTQSDGNNAPLHFGNGTRLTVT.

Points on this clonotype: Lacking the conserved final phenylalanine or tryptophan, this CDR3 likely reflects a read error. The CDR3 DNA sequence: TGTGCCAGCGGGGCCCCGACGGGCACCGGGGAGCTGTTTTTA. Translated: CASGAPTGTGELFL. J is TRBJ2-2 and V is TRBV6-5, with D possibly being TRBD1 (5 bases). The CDR3 runs to 14 residues. Trimming stripped 8 bases from V and 4 bases from J, with 14 bases between. Germline CDR1 MNHEY, CDR2 SVGAGI.

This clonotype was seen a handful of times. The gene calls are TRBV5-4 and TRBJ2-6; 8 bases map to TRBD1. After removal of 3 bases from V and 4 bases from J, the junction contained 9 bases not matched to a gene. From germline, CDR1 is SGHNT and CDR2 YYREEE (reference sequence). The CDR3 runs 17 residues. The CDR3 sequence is CASSSGQGSSGANVLTF. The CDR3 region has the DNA TGTGCCAGCAGCTCCGGACAGGGTTCTTCCGGGGCCAACGTCCTGACTTTC.

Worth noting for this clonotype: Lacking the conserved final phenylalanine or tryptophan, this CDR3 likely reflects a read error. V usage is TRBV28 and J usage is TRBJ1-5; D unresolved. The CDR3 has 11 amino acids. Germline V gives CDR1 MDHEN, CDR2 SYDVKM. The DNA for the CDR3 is TGTGCAAGCAGGAGGAATCAGCCCCAGCATATT. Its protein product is CASRRNQPQHI.

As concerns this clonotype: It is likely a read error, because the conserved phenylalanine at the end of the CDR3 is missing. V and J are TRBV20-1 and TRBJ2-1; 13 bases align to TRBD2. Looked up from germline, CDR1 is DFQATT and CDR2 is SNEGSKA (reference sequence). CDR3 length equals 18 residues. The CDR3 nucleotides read TGCTATTACACAGGACTAGCGGGAGAGAGGGGCACCTACAATGAGCAGTTCGTC. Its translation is CYYTGLAGERGTYNEQFV.

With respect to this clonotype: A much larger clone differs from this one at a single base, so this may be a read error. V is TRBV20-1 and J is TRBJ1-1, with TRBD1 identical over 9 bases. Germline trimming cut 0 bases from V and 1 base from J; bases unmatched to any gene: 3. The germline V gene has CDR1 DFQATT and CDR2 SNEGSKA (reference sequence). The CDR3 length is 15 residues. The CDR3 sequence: CSARDSGQGNTEAFF. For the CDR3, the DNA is TGCAGTGCTAGAGATTCGGGACAGGGGAACACTGAAGCTTTCTTT.

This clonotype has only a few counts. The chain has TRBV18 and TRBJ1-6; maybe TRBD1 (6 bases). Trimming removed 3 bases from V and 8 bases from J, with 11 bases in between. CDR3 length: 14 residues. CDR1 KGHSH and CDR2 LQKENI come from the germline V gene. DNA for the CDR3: TGTGCCAGCTCACCCAACAGGGTGGATTCACCCCTCCACTTT. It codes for CASSPNRVDSPLHF.

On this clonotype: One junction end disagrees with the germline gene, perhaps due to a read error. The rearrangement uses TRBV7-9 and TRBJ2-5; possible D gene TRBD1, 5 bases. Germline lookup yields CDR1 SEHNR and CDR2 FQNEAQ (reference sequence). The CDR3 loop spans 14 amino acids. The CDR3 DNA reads TGTGCCAGTAGCTTGAGGACACTCCAAGAGAACCAGTACTTC. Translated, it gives CASSLRTLQENQYF. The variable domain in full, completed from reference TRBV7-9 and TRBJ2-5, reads DTGVSQNPRHKITKRGQNVTFRCDPISEHNRLYWYRQTLGQGPEFLTYFQNEAQLEKSRLLSDRFSAERPKGSFSTLEIQRTEQGDSAMYLCASSLRTLQENQYFGPGTRLLVL.

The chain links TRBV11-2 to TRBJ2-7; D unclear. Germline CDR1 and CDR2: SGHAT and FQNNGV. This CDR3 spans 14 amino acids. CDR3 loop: CASSPDSVSYEHCV. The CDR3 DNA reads TGTGCCAGCAGCCCCGACTCCGTTTCCTACGAGCATTGCGTC.

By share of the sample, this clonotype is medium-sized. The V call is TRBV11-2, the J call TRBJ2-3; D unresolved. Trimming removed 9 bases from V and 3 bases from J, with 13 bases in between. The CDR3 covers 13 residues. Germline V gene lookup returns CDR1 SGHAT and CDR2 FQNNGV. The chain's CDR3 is CASTSYVTDTQYF. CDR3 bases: TGTGCCAGTACGTCGTACGTTACAGATACGCAGTATTTT.

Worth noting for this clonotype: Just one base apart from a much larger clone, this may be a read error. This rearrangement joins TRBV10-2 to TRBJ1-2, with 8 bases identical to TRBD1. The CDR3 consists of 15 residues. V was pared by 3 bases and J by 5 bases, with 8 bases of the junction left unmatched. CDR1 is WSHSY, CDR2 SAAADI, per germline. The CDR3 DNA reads TGCGCCAGCAGTGACAAGAACAGGGGGGTTTATGGCTACACCTTC. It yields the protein CASSDKNRGVYGYTF.

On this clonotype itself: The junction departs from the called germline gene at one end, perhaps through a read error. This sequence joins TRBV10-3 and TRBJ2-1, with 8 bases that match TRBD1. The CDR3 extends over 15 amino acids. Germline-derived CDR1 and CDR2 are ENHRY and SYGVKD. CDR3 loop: CVISEPRGRYNDQLF. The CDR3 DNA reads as TGTGTCATCAGTGAGCCCAGGGGGCGATACAATGATCAGCTCTTC.

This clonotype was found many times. The DNA of the CDR3 is TGCAGTGCTAGTGGTGTAAAAACGGACACTGAAGCTTTCTTT. Protein: CSASGVKTDTEAFF. This chain links TRBV20-1 with TRBJ1-1; unclear D gene. CDR1 is DFQATT and CDR2 is SNEGSKA in the germline V gene (reference sequence). The CDR3 length is 14 residues. V lost 3 bases, J lost 3 bases, and 14 bases lay in between.

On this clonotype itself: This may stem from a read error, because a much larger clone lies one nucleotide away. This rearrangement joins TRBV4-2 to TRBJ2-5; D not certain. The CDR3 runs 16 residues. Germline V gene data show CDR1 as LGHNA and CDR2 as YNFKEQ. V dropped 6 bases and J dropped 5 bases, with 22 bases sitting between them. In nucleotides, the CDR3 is TGTGCCAGCAGTCCCGGAAAAGGAAAATGGGCGGAGACCCAGTACTTC. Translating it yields CASSPGKGKWAETQYF.

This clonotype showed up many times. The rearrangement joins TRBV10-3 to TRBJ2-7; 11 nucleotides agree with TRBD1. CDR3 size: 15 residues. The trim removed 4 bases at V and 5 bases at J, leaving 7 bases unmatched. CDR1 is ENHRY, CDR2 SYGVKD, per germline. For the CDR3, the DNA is TGTGCCATCAGTGGGACAGGGGGCCAGTCGGACGAGCAGTACGTC. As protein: CAISGTGGQSDEQYV.